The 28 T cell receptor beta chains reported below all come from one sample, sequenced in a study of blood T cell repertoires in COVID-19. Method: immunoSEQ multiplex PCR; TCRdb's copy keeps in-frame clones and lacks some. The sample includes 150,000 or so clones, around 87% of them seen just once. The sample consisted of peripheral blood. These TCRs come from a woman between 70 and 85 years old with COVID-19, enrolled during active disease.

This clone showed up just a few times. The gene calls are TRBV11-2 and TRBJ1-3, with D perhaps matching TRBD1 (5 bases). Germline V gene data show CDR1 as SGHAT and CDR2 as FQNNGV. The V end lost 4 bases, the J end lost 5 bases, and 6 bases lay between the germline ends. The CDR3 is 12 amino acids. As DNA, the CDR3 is TGTGCCAGCAGCTCGGACAGAAACACCATATATTTT. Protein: CASSSDRNTIYF.

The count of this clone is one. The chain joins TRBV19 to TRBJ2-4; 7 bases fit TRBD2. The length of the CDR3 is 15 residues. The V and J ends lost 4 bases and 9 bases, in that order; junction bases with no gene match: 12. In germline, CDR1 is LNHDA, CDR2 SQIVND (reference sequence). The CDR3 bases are TGTGCCAGTAGTAACTACCTCGGACTAGGTAGCATTCAGTACTTC. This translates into CASSNYLGLGSIQYF.

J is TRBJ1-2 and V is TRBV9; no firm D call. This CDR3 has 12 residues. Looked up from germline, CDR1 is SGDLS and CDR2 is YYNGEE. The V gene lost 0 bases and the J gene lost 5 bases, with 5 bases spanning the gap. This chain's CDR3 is CASSVDIYGYTF. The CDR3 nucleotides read TGTGCCAGCAGCGTAGATATATATGGCTACACCTTC.

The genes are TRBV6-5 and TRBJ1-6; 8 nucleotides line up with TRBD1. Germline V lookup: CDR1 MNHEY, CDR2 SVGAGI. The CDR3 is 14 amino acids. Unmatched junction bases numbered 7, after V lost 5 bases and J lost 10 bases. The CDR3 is CASSPTGVESPLHF. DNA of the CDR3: TGTGCCAGCAGTCCGACAGGGGTCGAATCACCCCTCCACTTT.

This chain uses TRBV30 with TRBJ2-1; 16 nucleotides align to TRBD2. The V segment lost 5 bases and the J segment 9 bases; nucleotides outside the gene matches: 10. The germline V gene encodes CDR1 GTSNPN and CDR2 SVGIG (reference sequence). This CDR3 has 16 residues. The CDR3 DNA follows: TGTGCCTGGGGACCGGGACTAGCGGGGGGGCAAAGTGAGCAGTTCTTC. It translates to CAWGPGLAGGQSEQFF.

CDR3 nucleotide sequence: TGTGCCACCAGCAGAGATCGGCGGGACGTCGGGCACGAGCAGTACTTC. This encodes CATSRDRRDVGHEQYF. The J gene is TRBJ2-7, the V gene TRBV15, with a weak D call TRBD2 (6 bases). Trimming removed 0 bases at V and 5 bases at J, with 17 bases between. From germline, CDR1 is LNHNV and CDR2 YYDKDF (reference sequence). CDR3 length: 16 residues.

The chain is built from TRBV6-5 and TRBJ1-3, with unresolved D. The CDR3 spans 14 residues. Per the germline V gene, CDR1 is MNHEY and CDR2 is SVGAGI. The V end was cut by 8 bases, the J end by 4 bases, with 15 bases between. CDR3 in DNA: TGTGCCAGCTGGGCCGAAAAAAGAGGAAACACCATATATTTT. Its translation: CASWAEKRGNTIYF.

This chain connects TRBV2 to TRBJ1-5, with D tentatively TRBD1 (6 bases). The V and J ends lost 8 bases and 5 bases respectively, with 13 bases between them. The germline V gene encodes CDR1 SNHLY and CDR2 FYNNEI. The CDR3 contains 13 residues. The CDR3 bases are TGTGCCAGCCGGACAGAGTCGGATCAGCCCCAGCATTTT. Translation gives CASRTESDQPQHF.

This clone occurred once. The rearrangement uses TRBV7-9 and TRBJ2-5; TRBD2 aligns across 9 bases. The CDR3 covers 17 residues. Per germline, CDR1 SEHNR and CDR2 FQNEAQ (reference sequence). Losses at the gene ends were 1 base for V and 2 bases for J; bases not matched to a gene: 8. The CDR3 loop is CASSLVGVAGEQETQYF. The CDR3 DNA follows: TGTGCCAGCAGCTTAGTCGGGGTAGCGGGGGAGCAAGAGACCCAGTACTTC.

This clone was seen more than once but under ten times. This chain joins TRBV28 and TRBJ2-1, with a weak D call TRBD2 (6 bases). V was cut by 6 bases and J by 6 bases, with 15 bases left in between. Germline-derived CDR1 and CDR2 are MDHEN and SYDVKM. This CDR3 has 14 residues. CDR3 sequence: CASRLPGVSNEQFF. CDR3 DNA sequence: TGTGCCAGCAGACTTCCGGGAGTCTCCAATGAGCAGTTCTTC.

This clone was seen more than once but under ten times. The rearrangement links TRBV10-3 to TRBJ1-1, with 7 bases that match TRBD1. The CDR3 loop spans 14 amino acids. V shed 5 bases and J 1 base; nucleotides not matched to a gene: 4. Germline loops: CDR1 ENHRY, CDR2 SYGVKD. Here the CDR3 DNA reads TGTGCCATCAGTTCCGGGACAGCGAACACTGAAGCTTTCTTT. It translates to CAISSGTANTEAFF.

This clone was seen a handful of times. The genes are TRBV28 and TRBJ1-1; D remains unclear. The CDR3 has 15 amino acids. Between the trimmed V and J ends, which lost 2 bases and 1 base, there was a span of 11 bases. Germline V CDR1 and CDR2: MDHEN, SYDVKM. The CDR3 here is CASSLRFRRNTEAFF. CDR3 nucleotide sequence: TGTGCCAGCAGTTTAAGATTCCGTAGGAACACTGAAGCTTTCTTT. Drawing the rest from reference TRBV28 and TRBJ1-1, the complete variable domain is DVKVTQSSRYLVKRTGEKVFLECVQDMDHENMFWYRQDPGLGLRLIYFSYDVKMKEKGDIPEGYSVSREKKERFSLILESASTNQTSMYLCASSLRFRRNTEAFFGQGTRLTVV.

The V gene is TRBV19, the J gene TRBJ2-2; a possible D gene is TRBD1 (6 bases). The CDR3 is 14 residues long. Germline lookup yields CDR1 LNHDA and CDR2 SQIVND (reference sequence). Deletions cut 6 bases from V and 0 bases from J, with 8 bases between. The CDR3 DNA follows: TGTGCCAGTAGGGACAGTCCGAACACCGGGGAGCTGTTTTTT. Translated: CASRDSPNTGELFF.

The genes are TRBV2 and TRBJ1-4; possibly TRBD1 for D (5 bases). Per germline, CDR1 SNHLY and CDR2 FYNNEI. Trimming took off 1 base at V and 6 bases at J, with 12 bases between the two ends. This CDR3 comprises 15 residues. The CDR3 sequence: CASSEGGRADEKLFF. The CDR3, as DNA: TGTGCCAGCAGTGAAGGGGGGAGGGCGGATGAAAAACTGTTTTTT.

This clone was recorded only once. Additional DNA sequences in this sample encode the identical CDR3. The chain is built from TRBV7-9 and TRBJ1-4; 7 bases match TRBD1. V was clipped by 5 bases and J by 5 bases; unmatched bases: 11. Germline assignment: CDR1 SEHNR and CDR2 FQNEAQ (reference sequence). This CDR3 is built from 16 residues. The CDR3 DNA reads TGTGCCAGCAGCCCCGGGACAGTGGTTGGAAATGAAAAACTGTTTTTT. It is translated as CASSPGTVVGNEKLFF. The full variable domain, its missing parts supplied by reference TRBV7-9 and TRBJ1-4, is DTGVSQNPRHKITKRGQNVTFRCDPISEHNRLYWYRQTLGQGPEFLTYFQNEAQLEKSRLLSDRFSAERPKGSFSTLEIQRTEQGDSAMYLCASSPGTVVGNEKLFFGSGTQLSVL.

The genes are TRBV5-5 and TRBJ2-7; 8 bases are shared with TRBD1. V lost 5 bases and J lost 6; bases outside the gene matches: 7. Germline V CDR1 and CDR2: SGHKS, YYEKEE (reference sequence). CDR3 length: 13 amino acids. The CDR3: CASSKGQVVEQYF. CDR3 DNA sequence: TGTGCCAGCAGTAAGGGACAGGTAGTCGAGCAGTACTTC.

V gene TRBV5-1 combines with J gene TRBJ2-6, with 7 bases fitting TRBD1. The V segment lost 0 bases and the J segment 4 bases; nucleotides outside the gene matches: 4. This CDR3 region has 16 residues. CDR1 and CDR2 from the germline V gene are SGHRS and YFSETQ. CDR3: CASSLEGASGANVLTF. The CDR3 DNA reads TGCGCCAGCAGCTTGGAGGGGGCTAGCGGGGCCAACGTCCTGACTTTC.

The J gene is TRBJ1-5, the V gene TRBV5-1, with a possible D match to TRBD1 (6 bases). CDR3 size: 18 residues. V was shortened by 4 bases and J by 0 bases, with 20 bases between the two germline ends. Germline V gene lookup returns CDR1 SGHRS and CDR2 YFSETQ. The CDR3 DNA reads TGCGCCAGCAGCACGGACCAACCGGGACATAATAGCAATCAGCCCCAGCATTTT. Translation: CASSTDQPGHNSNQPQHF.

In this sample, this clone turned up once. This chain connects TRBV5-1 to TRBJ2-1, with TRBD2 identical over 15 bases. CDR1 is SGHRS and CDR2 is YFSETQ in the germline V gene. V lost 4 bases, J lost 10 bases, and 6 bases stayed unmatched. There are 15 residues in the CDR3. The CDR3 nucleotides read TGCGCCAGCAGCCCGGGACTAGCGGGGGGAGAGGAGCAGTTCTTC. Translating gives CASSPGLAGGEEQFF.

The CDR3 protein is CAWSVRRVETQYF. CDR3 in DNA: TGTGCCTGGAGTGTACGCAGGGTCGAGACCCAGTACTTC. This chain links TRBV30 with TRBJ2-5; D is perhaps TRBD1 (5 bases). This CDR3 contains 13 residues. Germline V gene data show CDR1 as GTSNPN and CDR2 as SVGIG (reference sequence). With 0 bases removed from V and 5 bases from J, the gap between germline ends came to 10 bases.

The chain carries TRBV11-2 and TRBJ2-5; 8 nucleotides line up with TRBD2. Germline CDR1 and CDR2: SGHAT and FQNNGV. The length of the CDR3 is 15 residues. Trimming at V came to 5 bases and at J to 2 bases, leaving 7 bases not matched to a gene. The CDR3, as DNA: TGTGCCAGCAGCCGAAGCGGGGGATTACAAGAGACCCAGTACTTC. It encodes CASSRSGGLQETQYF.

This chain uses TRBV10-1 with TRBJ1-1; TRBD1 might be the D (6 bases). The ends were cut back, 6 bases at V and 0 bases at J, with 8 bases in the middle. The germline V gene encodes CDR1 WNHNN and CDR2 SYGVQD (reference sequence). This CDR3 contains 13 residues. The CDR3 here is CASRRTVNTEAFF. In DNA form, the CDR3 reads TGCGCCAGCAGACGGACAGTGAACACTGAAGCTTTCTTT.

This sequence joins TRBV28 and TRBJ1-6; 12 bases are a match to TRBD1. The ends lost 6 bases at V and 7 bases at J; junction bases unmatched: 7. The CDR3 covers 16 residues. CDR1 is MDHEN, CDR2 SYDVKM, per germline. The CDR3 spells CASRPGQGARNSPLHF. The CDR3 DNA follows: TGTGCCAGCAGACCGGGACAGGGGGCTCGGAATTCACCCCTCCACTTT.

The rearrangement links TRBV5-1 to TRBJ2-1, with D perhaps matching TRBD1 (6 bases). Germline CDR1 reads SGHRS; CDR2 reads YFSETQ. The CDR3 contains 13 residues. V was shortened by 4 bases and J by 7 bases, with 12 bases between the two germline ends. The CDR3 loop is CASSPKQGNEQFF. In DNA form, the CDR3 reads TGCGCCAGCAGCCCTAAACAGGGAAATGAGCAGTTCTTC.

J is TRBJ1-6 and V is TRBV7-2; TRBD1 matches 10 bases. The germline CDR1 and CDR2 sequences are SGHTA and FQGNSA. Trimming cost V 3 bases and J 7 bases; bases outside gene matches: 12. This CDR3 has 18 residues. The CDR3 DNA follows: TGTGCCAGCAGCTTTCCGACAGGGGGCCCCAACCTCAATTCACCCCTCCACTTT. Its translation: CASSFPTGGPNLNSPLHF.

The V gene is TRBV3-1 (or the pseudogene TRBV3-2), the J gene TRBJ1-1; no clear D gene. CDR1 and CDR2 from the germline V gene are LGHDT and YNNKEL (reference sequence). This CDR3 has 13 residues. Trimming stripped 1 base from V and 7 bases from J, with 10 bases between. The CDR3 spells CASSQGLGSEAFF. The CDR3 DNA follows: TGTGCCAGCAGCCAAGGGCTGGGGAGTGAAGCTTTCTTT.

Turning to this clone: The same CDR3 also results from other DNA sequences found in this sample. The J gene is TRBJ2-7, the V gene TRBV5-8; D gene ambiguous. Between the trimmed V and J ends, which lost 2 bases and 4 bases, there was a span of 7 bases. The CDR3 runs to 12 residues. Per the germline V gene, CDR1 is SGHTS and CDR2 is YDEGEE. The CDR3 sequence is CASSLAIYEQYF. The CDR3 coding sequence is TGTGCCAGCAGCTTAGCGATATACGAGCAGTACTTC.

DNA for the CDR3: TGTGCCAGCTCACCTGAGGTTACCTACGAGCAGTACTTC. It translates to CASSPEVTYEQYF. The chain combines TRBV18 with TRBJ2-7; no reliable D call. The CDR3 runs 13 residues. Trimming cost V 3 bases and J 2 bases, with 8 bases left between them. Germline values: CDR1 KGHSH, CDR2 LQKENI.